This paragraph covers one T cell receptor beta chain sequence. The CDR3 is made up of 13 amino acids. With V trimmed by 7 bases and J by 9 bases, 10 bases remained unmatched. CDR1 and CDR2 (germline): LNHDA, SQIVND (reference sequence). This table comes from immunoSEQ multiplex PCR, and its TCRdb copy is limited to in-frame clones, with some not included. The sample shows some 210,000 clones, approximately 80% of them seen only once. This sample was included in a study of blood T cell repertoires in COVID-19. The chain carries TRBV19 and TRBJ2-3, with TRBD1 matching over 7 bases. The sequence was collected from a man aged 25-45 years with acute COVID-19. Sample: PBMCs or T cells enriched from blood (not recorded which). CDR3 sequence reads: CASIERGLGTQYF. The CDR3, as DNA: TGTGCCAGTATCGAGAGGGGGCTGGGCACGCAGTATTTT.